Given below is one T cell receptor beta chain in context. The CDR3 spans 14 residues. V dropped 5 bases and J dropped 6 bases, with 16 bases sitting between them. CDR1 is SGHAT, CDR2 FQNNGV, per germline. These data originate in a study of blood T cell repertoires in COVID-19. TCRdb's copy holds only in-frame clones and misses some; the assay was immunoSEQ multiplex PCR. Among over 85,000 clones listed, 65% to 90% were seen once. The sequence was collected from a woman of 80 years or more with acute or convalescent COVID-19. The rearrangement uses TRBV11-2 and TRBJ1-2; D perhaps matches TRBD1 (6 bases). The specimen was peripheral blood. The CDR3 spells CASSHLLGGDGYTF. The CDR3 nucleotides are TGTGCCAGCAGCCACCTCTTAGGGGGGGATGGCTACACCTTC.